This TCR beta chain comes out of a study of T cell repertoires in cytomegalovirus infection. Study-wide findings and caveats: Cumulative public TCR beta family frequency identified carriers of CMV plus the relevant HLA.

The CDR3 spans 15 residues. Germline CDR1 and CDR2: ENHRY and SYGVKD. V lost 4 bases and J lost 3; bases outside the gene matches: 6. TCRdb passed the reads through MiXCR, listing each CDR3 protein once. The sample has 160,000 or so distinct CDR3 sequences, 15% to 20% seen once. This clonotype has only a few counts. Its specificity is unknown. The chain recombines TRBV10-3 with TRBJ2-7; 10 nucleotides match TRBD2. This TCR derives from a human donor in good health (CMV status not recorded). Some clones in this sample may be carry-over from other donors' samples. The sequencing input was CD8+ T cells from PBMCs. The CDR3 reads CAISATSGMNYEQYF. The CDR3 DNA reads TGTGCCATCAGTGCCACTAGCGGGATGAACTACGAGCAGTACTTC.